This T cell receptor beta chain was sequenced for a study of T cell changes during pregnancy in multiple sclerosis. Repertoires were generated with immunoSEQ multiplex PCR, while TCRdb's copy carries only in-frame clones and drops some. Of approximately 60,000 clones in the sample, approximately 92% were seen once. CDR3 length: 15 amino acids. Germline V gives CDR1 SGHNT, CDR2 YENEEA. V shed 0 bases and J 9 bases; nucleotides not matched to a gene: 3. The receptor's source is a female donor with multiple sclerosis, enrolled in a pregnancy study. This chain connects TRBV11-3 to TRBJ2-2, with 11 bases matching TRBD2. Sequenced here: CD4+ T cells from peripheral blood mononuclear cells, sampled before pregnancy. CDR3 in DNA: TGTGCCAGCAGCTTAGACCCTAGCGGGAGGCGGGAGCTGTTTTTT. Its protein product is CASSLDPSGRRELFF.